The 3 T cell receptor beta chains presented below share a single source sample, sequenced in a study of shared clonotypes between healthy human individuals. The table came from immunoSEQ multiplex PCR; TCRdb's copy has only in-frame clones and leaves some out. This table holds some 2,000,000 clones, 85% to 95% found once. What was sequenced was naive CD4+ T cells sorted from blood. As for subset: CD45RA+ positively selected. These receptors were taken from a man aged 18 to 35 in good health.

This chain links TRBV5-1 with TRBJ2-3; TRBD2 might be the D (6 bases). The germline gives CDR1 SGHRS, CDR2 YFSETQ. The CDR3 spans 16 residues. Trimming pared 3 bases from V and 2 bases from J, leaving 16 bases between. The CDR3: CASSWSGTSITDTQYF. CDR3 nucleotide sequence: TGCGCCAGCAGCTGGTCCGGGACTTCCATCACAGATACGCAGTATTTT.

V is TRBV6-5 and J is TRBJ1-6; 7 bases fit TRBD1. Germline trimming cut 8 bases from V and 2 bases from J; bases unmatched to any gene: 3. CDR3 length: 14 residues. Germline values: CDR1 MNHEY, CDR2 SVGAGI. The CDR3 DNA follows: TGTGCCAGCGGACAGGAAACCTATAATTCACCCCTCCACTTT. Protein sequence: CASGQETYNSPLHF.

The rearrangement uses TRBV19 and TRBJ1-5; D possibly corresponds to TRBD1 (5 bases). The length of the CDR3 is 16 residues. CDR1 LNHDA and CDR2 SQIVND come from the germline V gene (reference sequence). The V end lost 5 bases, the J end lost 0 bases, and 14 bases lay between the germline ends. Here the CDR3 reads CASSVGAVNSNQPQHF. The DNA for the CDR3 is TGTGCCAGTAGTGTTGGGGCCGTAAATAGCAATCAGCCCCAGCATTTT.